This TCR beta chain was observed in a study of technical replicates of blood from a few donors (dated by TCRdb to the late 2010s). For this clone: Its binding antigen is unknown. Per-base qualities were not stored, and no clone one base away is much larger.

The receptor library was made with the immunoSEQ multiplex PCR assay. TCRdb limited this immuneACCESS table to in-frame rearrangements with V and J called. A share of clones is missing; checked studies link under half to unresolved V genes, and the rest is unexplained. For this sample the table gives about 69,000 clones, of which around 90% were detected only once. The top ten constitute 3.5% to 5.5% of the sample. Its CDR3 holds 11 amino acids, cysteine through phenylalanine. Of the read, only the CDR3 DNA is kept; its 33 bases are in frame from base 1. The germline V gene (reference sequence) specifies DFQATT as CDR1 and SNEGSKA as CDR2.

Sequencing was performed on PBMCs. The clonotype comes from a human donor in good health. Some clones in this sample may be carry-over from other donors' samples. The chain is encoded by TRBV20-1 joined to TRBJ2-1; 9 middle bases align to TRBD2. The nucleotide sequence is TGCAGGGCGGGGGGGCGGAATGAGCAGTTCTTC. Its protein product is CRAGGRNEQFF.